This T cell receptor beta chain was captured by sequencing in a study of PD-1 blockade in mismatch repair-deficient tumors. Study in general: Patients had eleven to twelve mismatch repair-deficient cancer types, all previously treated and progressing. General observations from the study: Tumor-resident clones, often undetectable pretreatment in blood, expanded then contracted after pembrolizumab.

CDR3 length: 14 amino acids. In germline, CDR1 is LGHNA, CDR2 YSLEER. Trimming took 5 bases from V and 2 from J, leaving 13 bases between them. Clones were sequenced by immunoSEQ multiplex PCR, and TCRdb holds only the in-frame ones, with some missing. The data contain 35,000 or so clones, 85% of them singletons. With respect to this clone: Its antigen is still unknown.

This receptor was obtained from an adult with mismatch repair-deficient cancer. The chain recombines TRBV4-3 with TRBJ2-7; tentatively, D is TRBD1 or TRBD2 (7 bases each). Source: peripheral blood, taken less than 95 weeks after starting pembrolizumab. CDR3 protein: CASSSRGGTYEQYF. The CDR3 bases are TGCGCCAGCAGCTCCAGGGGGGGAACCTACGAGCAGTACTTC.